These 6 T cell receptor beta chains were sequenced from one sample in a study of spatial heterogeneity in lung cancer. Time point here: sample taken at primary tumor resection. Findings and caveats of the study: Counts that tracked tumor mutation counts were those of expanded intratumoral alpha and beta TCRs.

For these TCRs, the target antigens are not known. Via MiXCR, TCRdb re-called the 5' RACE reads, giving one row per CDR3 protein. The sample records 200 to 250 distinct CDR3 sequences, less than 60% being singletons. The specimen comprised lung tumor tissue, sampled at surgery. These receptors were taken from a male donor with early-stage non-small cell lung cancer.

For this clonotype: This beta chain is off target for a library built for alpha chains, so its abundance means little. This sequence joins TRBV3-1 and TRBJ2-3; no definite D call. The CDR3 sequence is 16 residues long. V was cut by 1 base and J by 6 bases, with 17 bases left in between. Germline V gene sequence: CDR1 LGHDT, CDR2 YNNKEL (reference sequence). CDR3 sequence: CASSQGAALGVDTQYF. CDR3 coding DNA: TGTGCCAGCAGCCAAGGGGCAGCCCTCGGAGTGGATACGCAGTATTTT.

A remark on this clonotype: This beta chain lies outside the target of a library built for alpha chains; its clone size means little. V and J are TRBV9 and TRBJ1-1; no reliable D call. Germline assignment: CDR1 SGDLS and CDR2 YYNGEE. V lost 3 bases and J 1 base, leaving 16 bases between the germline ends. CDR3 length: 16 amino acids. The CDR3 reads CASSGGDNNRNTEAFF. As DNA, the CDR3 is TGTGCCAGCAGCGGAGGTGACAATAATCGGAACACTGAAGCTTTCTTT.

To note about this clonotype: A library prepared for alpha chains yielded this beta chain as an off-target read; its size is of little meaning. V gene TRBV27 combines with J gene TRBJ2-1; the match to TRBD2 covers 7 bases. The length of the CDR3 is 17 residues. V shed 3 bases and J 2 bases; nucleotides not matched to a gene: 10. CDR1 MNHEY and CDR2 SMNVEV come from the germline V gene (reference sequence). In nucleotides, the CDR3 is TGTGCCAGCAGTTTCCGGGCGACTAGCCATCCCTACAATGAGCAGTTCTTC. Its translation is CASSFRATSHPYNEQFF.

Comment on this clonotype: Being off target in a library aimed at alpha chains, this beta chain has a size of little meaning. CDR3 sequence: CASSPGGSFGEQYF. CDR3 coding DNA: TGTGCCAGCAGCCCTGGCGGGAGTTTTGGGGAGCAGTACTTC. V and J are TRBV7-8 and TRBJ2-7, with TRBD2 matching over 7 bases. Germline V lookup: CDR1 SGHVS, CDR2 FQNEAQ. This CDR3 is built from 14 residues. Unmatched junction bases numbered 11, after V lost 5 bases and J lost 7 bases.

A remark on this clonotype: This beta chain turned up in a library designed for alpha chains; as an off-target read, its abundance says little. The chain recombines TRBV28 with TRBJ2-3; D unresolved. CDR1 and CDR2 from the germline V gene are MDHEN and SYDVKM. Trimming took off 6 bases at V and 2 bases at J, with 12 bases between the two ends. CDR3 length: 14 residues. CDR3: CASRIRRHTDTQYF. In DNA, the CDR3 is TGTGCCAGCAGAATCAGACGGCACACAGATACGCAGTATTTT. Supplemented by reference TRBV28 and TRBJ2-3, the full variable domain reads DVKVTQSSRYLVKRTGEKVFLECVQDMDHENMFWYRQDPGLGLRLIYFSYDVKMKEKGDIPEGYSVSREKKERFSLILESASTNQTSMYLCASRIRRHTDTQYFGPGTRLTVL.

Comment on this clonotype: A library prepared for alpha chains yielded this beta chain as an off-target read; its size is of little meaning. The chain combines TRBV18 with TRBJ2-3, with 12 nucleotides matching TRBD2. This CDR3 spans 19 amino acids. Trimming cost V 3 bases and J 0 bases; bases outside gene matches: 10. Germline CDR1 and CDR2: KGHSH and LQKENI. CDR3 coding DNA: TGTGCCAGCTCACCCCGCGGACTAGCGGGGACGAAAAGCACAGATACGCAGTATTTT. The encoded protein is CASSPRGLAGTKSTDTQYF.